Shown below are 2 T cell receptor beta chains from a single sample sequenced in a study of blood T cell repertoires in COVID-19. Data came from immunoSEQ multiplex PCR; TCRdb stores just in-frame clones and leaves some out. The table has under 60,000 clones, 82% seen once. Source material: peripheral blood. These receptors were collected from a middle-aged man with acute or convalescent COVID-19.

The V and J genes are TRBV21-1 and TRBJ2-7; the D call in the table, TRBD2, was not verified against the DNA. TRBV21-1 is labeled a pseudogene. The CDR3 extends over 18 amino acids. The CDR3 DNA is TGTGCCAGCAGCAATGGACTAGCGGGGGGACAAAGCTCCTACGAGCAGTACTTC. This translates into CASSNGLAGGQSSYEQYF.

This chain links TRBV2 with TRBJ1-2, with 7 bases lining up with TRBD1. The germline CDR1 and CDR2 sequences are SNHLY and FYNNEI. The CDR3 runs to 13 residues. V trimming: 6 bases; J trimming: 8 bases; junction bases outside the gene matches: 9. Here the CDR3 DNA reads TGTGCCAGCAGCGGAGACAGGGTCGTCGGCTACACCTTC. It yields the protein CASSGDRVVGYTF.